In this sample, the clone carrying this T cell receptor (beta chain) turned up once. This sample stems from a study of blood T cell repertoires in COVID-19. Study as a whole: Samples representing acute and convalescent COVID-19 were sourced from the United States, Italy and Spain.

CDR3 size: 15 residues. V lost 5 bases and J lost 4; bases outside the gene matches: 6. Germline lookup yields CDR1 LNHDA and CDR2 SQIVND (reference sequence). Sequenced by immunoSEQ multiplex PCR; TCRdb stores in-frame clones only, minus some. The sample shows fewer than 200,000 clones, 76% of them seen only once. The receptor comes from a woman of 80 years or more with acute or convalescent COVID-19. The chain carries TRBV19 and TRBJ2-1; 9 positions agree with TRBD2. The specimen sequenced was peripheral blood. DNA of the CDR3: TGTGCCAGTAGTCCACTAGCGGGCCTATACAATGAGCAGTTCTTC. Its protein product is CASSPLAGLYNEQFF.